A selection of T cell receptor beta chains follows, all from one sample in a study of T cell changes during pregnancy in multiple sclerosis. Some clones are missing from TCRdb's copy, which holds only in-frame ones; the method was immunoSEQ multiplex PCR. The sample shows about 93,000 clones, 91% of them seen only once. The source material was peripheral blood, sampled after pregnancy. The receptors were gathered from a female donor in good health, enrolled as a control in a pregnancy study. Both conserved end residues are part of each CDR3. Each record gives: J gene, V gene, CDR3 protein.

>TRBJ2-7|TRBV2
CASSDIGVGTGDEQYF
>TRBJ1-1|TRBV5-1
CASTVGVEATEAFF
>TRBJ2-5|TRBV27
CASSFRETQYF
>TRBJ1-2|TRBV9
CASSVVQGSYTF
>TRBJ2-7|TRBV9
CASSVLGGEQYF
>TRBJ1-4|TRBV6-5
CASRRGGGEKLFF
>TRBJ2-3|TRBV15
CATSGDRGGPDTQYF
>TRBJ1-2|TRBV6-5
CASSYSARGNYGYTF
>TRBJ2-3|TRBV25-1
CASRASGGPDTQYF
>TRBJ1-4|TRBV5-5
CASSLTVINEKLFF
>TRBJ2-5|TRBV27
CASRRRTGTGGSVGETQYF
>TRBJ2-5|TRBV2
CASSEVSGVKETQYF
>TRBJ1-1|TRBV6-5
CASSYGVRGRGAFF